This T cell receptor beta chain is from a study of spatial heterogeneity in lung cancer (dated by TCRdb to between 2018 and 2021). Study-wide context: Beta-chain transcripts were consistently detected in greater numbers than alpha-chain transcripts, which likely reflects a higher abundance of beta-chain transcripts. In the raw uncorrected reads, each unique combination of TCR and UMI appeared more than ten times on average. TCR alpha and beta repertoires were quantitatively compared across multiple tumor regions, matched nontumor lung and blood in non-small cell lung cancer. Nonsynonymous mutation counts, determined by whole-exome sequencing of tumor tissue, were related to TCR repertoire features. Both alpha and beta chains were TCR-sequenced in samples taken at surgery, namely 220 tumor regions, 63 to 70 matched nontumor lung samples and 56 PBMC samples.

The CDR1 and CDR2 encoded by the germline V gene (reference sequence) are GTSNPN and SVGIG. The CDR3 covers 12 residues, taking in both the cysteine and the phenylalanine. Just the 36-base CDR3 DNA is kept, in frame starting at base 1. Trimming removed 0 bases from V and 7 bases from J, leaving 9 bases between the germline ends. The full study reports these points: Additional single-cell paired TCR alpha and beta sequencing was considered necessary to confirm, at a functional level, the hypothesis that regional TCRs recognize regional mutations. Ubiquitous expanded tumor TCRs were detected in blood more often at tumor resection than at routine follow-up.

This clonotype was detected only a few times. There is no known antigen for this receptor. Base qualities are not provided; no much larger clone lies one nucleotide away. The label giving this sample's time point can be read as: sample taken at primary tumor resection. The donors were more than 65 patients from the lung TRACERx cohort who had early-stage, untreated non-small cell lung cancer. For TCR sequencing, whole RNA was extracted from tumor and nontumor lung tissue, or from cryopreserved PBMC samples, and no cell sorting was done. Only patients for whom sufficient RNA was available from at least two tumor regions were selected for TCR sequencing. The receptor library was made with 5' RACE. The reads were generated on a NextSeq 500. In the TCR library protocol, a unique molecular identifier was attached to each TCR cDNA molecule so that PCR and sequencing errors could be corrected. In the original analysis: TCR identification, UMI-based error correction and CDR3 extraction were performed with Decombinator tools. TCRs above a frequency of 2 per 1,000, corresponding to the top 1% of the tumor frequency distribution, were defined as expanded. Each repertoire was subsampled 100 times to 5,000 TCRs, after which Renyi diversity was computed with the R vegan package. CDR3 similarity networks were constructed using string-kernel similarity of amino acid triplets, with links drawn between CDR3s whose pairwise similarity was above 0.82. TCRdb ran its own pipeline on the public reads, namely fastp trimming at Q25 and MiXCR clone calling, and kept in-frame beta chains. For every CDR3 protein sequence, its rows merge into one entry that carries the most common genes and DNA. The V and J calls were determined by TCRdb, not by the authors. The sample records around 89,000 distinct CDR3 sequences, more than 10% of which are singletons. The top ten hold 35% to 50% of the sample.

This TCR was recovered from a male donor with early-stage non-small cell lung cancer. The chain is assembled from TRBV30 and TRBJ1-1; no D segment can be confidently identified. The sequenced sample was PBMCs, obtained at surgery. In nucleotide form, the sequence is TGTGCCTGGAGTGTAGTCCCCGGTGAAGCTTTCTTT. Translated, this gives CAWSVVPGEAFF.